The 8 T cell receptor beta chains listed next were all sequenced from one sample in a study of T cells after yellow fever vaccination. TCRdb redid the calling of the 5' RACE reads with MiXCR, one entry per CDR3 protein. Found here are under 100,000 distinct CDR3 sequences, under 7% of them singletons; the top ten hold about 40%. Source: CD8+ T cells sorted from PBMCs, taken 10 days after the yellow fever booster vaccination. Receptors were obtained from a man in his late teens or twenties who received the YFV17D yellow fever vaccine.

In this sample, this clonotype turned up many times. The V and J genes are TRBV30 and TRBJ2-7; D remains unclear. V gave up 3 bases and J gave up 3 bases, with 6 bases separating them. CDR1 is GTSNPN and CDR2 is SVGIG in the germline V gene (reference sequence). CDR3 length: 11 residues. The CDR3 DNA reads as TGTGCCTGGAGCCAGGTCTACGAGCAGTACTTC. Amino acids: CAWSQVYEQYF. Together with reference TRBV30 and TRBJ2-7, the CDR3 gives the full variable domain: SQTIHQWPATLVQPVGSPLSLECTVEGTSNPNLYWYRQAAGRGLQLLFYSVGIGQISSEVPQNLSASRPQDRQFILSSKKLLLSDSGFYLCAWSQVYEQYFGPGTRLTVT.

This clonotype was counted a few times. The chain has TRBV12-3 or TRBV12-4 and TRBJ1-1; D might be TRBD1 (5 bases). Trimming removed 8 bases at V and 10 bases at J, with 17 bases between. CDR3 length: 12 amino acids. The DNA of the CDR3 is TGTGCCAGCCGAGGGGCACCTGAGGGAGCTTTCTTT. Translated, it gives CASRGAPEGAFF.

There are many counts of this clonotype. The V and J genes are TRBV20-1 and TRBJ1-1; the match to TRBD1 covers 11 bases. The trim removed 3 bases at V and 3 bases at J, leaving 3 bases unmatched. Per the germline V gene, CDR1 is DFQATT and CDR2 is SNEGSKA (reference sequence). The CDR3 runs to 14 residues. The CDR3 protein is CSARGTGGDTEAFF. Written as DNA, the CDR3 is TGCAGTGCTAGGGGGACAGGGGGGGACACTGAAGCTTTCTTT.

In this sample, this clonotype turned up a few times. J is TRBJ2-5 and V is TRBV5-4; 7 bases are shared with TRBD1. Germline loops: CDR1 SGHNT, CDR2 YYREEE (reference sequence). V gave up 4 bases and J gave up 3 bases; unmatched junction bases: 3. This CDR3 spans 13 amino acids. CDR3 sequence (DNA): TGTGCCAGCAGCCCTGGACAGGAAGAGACCCAGTACTTC. This encodes CASSPGQEETQYF.

This clonotype was seen a few times. The chain joins TRBV19 to TRBJ1-2; possible D gene TRBD1, 6 bases. V was pared by 7 bases and J by 8 bases, with 20 bases between. The CDR3 is made up of 14 amino acids. Germline V gene data show CDR1 as LNHDA and CDR2 as SQIVND (reference sequence). CDR3 in amino acids: CASNQGQGISGYTF. The CDR3 DNA sequence: TGTGCCAGTAACCAGGGGCAGGGCATAAGCGGCTACACCTTC.

This chain joins TRBV4-1 and TRBJ2-7, with D unclear. The ends were cut back, 1 base at V and 0 bases at J, with 7 bases in the middle. The length of the CDR3 is 14 residues. In germline, CDR1 is MGHRA, CDR2 YSYEKL. CDR3 sequence (DNA): TGCGCCAGCAGCCAAGTTGAGAGCTCCTACGAGCAGTACTTC. Its protein product is CASSQVESSYEQYF.

This chain links TRBV6-2 or TRBV6-3 with TRBJ2-1, with 8 positions matching TRBD2. CDR3 size: 18 residues. After removal of 0 bases from V and 8 bases from J, the junction contained 15 bases not matched to a gene. CDR1 is MNHEY, CDR2 SVGEGT, per germline. In DNA form, the CDR3 reads TGTGCCAGCAGTTACTCGAGGCCCCGGGGGGGGGCCATCGATGAGCAGTTCTTC. Amino acid sequence: CASSYSRPRGGAIDEQFF.

This clonotype came up a few times. The genes are TRBV19 and TRBJ2-5; weak D call: TRBD1 (6 bases). Germline loops: CDR1 LNHDA, CDR2 SQIVND (reference sequence). This CDR3 comprises 14 residues. Trimming stripped 6 bases from V and 2 bases from J, with 13 bases between. The DNA of the CDR3 is TGTGCCAGTAGCGGAACAGGGATACAAGAGACCCAGTACTTC. It encodes CASSGTGIQETQYF.